This TCR beta chain was retrieved from a study of cytomegalovirus exposure and HLA in healthy donors. The PCR contained 60 Vbeta and 13 Jbeta primers. Data came from immunoSEQ multiplex PCR; TCRdb stores just in-frame clones and leaves some out. The top ten hold roughly 1.4% of the sample, which has about 170,000 clones, more than 60% seen once. Germline CDR1 SGHTS, CDR2 YDEGEE. Trimming left V 4 bases short and J 8 bases short, with 16 bases between. This CDR3 spans 14 amino acids. The source is a woman aged 30 to 39 in good health and CMV-seropositive. Sequences were obtained from PBMCs. V usage is TRBV5-8 and J usage is TRBJ2-1, with D possibly TRBD2 on 5 matching bases. The CDR3 region has the DNA TGTGCCAGCAGCCCTCGGGGTCCCCTCGATGAGCAGTTCTTC. It is translated as CASSPRGPLDEQFF. Complete variable domain (other parts from reference TRBV5-8 and TRBJ2-1): EAGVTQSPTHLIKTRGQQATLRCSPISGHTSVYWYQQALGLGLQFLLWYDEGEERNRGNFPPRFSGRQFPNYSSELNVNALELEDSALYLCASSPRGPLDEQFFGPGTRLTVL.